Listed here are 30 T cell receptor beta chains from one sample, sequenced in a study of immune cell composition in non-small cell lung cancer. Sequenced by immunoSEQ multiplex PCR; TCRdb stores in-frame clones only, minus some. This table holds 6,600 or so clones, roughly three quarters found once. Normal lung sampling was at least 3 cm from the tumour, as distant as possible. The sequenced material came from non-adjacent lung tissue. Receptors were obtained from a human donor with non-small cell lung cancer.

The rearrangement joins TRBV19 to TRBJ2-6; perhaps TRBD2 as D (5 bases). The CDR3 has 15 amino acids. CDR1 and CDR2 (germline): LNHDA, SQIVND (reference sequence). V was pared by 7 bases and J by 0 bases, with 10 bases between. DNA of the CDR3: TGTGCCAGTACTCCGGGGTCCTCTGGGGCCAACGTCCTGACTTTC. This gives the protein CASTPGSSGANVLTF.

The rearrangement links TRBV21-1 to TRBJ2-3; the table's D call, TRBD1, was not checked against the DNA. TRBV21-1 is classified as a pseudogene. The CDR3 extends over 16 amino acids. Here the CDR3 DNA reads TGTGCCAGCAGCAATACGTCCTCCAGGAGCACAGATACGCAGTATTTT. Translated: CASSNTSSRSTDTQYF.

The J gene is TRBJ2-2, the V gene TRBV15; TRBD2 matches at 7 bases. Germline trimming cut 1 base from V and 5 bases from J; bases unmatched to any gene: 16. Germline V gene lookup returns CDR1 LNHNV and CDR2 YYDKDF (reference sequence). The CDR3 is 19 amino acids. As DNA, the CDR3 is TGTGCCACCAGCAGAGGGTTACATAGAGGGAGGGCCAAGACCGGGGAGCTGTTTTTT. As protein: CATSRGLHRGRAKTGELFF.

This clone was counted once. The chain joins TRBV2 to TRBJ1-1, with 8 bases that match TRBD1. The CDR3 has 15 amino acids. The V and J ends lost 4 bases and 2 bases, in that order; junction bases with no gene match: 6. Germline V gene data show CDR1 as SNHLY and CDR2 as FYNNEI. CDR3 coding DNA: TGTGCCAGCAGTGGCCCCAGGGGGCGAAACACTGAAGCTTTCTTT. Translated, it gives CASSGPRGRNTEAFF.

The chain employs TRBV19 and TRBJ2-2, with 8 bases fitting TRBD1. The CDR3 runs 16 residues. Germline loops: CDR1 LNHDA, CDR2 SQIVND (reference sequence). V was pared by 6 bases and J by 3 bases, with 9 bases of the junction left unmatched. Here the CDR3 DNA reads TGTGCCAGTAGGGGCCGGGACAGGATTCACACCGGGGAGCTGTTTTTT. Its translation is CASRGRDRIHTGELFF.

The CDR3 reads CATSRDTAGGFYTF. CDR3 DNA: TGTGCCACCAGCAGAGATACGGCAGGGGGCTTCTACACCTTC. The chain uses TRBV15 and TRBJ1-2, with TRBD1 matching 8 bases. J was trimmed by 10 bases and V by 0 bases; bases with no gene match: 7. In germline, CDR1 is LNHNV, CDR2 YYDKDF (reference sequence). This CDR3 is 14 amino acids long.

The gene calls are TRBV10-1 and TRBJ2-2; maybe TRBD1 (6 bases). The CDR3 has 12 amino acids. From germline, CDR1 is WNHNN and CDR2 SYGVQD (reference sequence). V was clipped by 7 bases and J by 4 bases, with 7 bases between them. The CDR3: CASTGATGELFF. The DNA of the CDR3 is TGCGCCAGCACAGGGGCCACCGGGGAGCTGTTTTTT.

The V and J genes are TRBV4-1 and TRBJ1-2; 11 bases are a match to TRBD1. The CDR3 spans 18 residues. With 7 bases clipped from V and 0 bases from J, the junction kept 13 bases outside the gene matches. CDR1 is MGHRA, CDR2 YSYEKL, per germline. CDR3 protein: CASTPTWDRGTANYGYTF. The CDR3 DNA is TGCGCCAGCACTCCTACTTGGGACAGGGGGACAGCTAACTATGGCTACACCTTC.

The rearrangement uses TRBV29-1 and TRBJ1-1; no reliable D call. CDR1 and CDR2 (germline): SQVTM, ANQGSEA. CDR3 size: 12 residues. V lost 2 bases and J lost 8, with 12 bases in between. The CDR3 region is CSVEWSVREAFF. The CDR3 DNA reads as TGCAGCGTTGAATGGAGCGTCAGAGAAGCTTTCTTT.

V usage is TRBV5-1 and J usage is TRBJ2-4, with a weak D call TRBD2 (6 bases). The germline gives CDR1 SGHRS, CDR2 YFSETQ. The CDR3 consists of 15 residues. Trimming took 4 bases from V and 0 from J, leaving 11 bases between them. CDR3 residues: CASSPGGLAKNIQYF. CDR3 DNA: TGCGCCAGCAGCCCCGGGGGACTAGCCAAAAACATTCAGTACTTC. Filled out from reference TRBV5-1 and TRBJ2-4, the complete variable domain reads KAGVTQTPRYLIKTRGQQVTLSCSPISGHRSVSWYQQTPGQGLQFLFEYFSETQRNKGNFPGRFSGRQFSNSRSEMNVSTLELGDSALYLCASSPGGLAKNIQYFGAGTRLSVL.

This chain uses TRBV5-6 with TRBJ2-1; D might be TRBD1 (6 bases). With 6 bases removed from V and 0 bases from J, the gap between germline ends came to 22 bases. The CDR3 loop spans 18 amino acids. Germline CDR1 reads SGHDT; CDR2 reads YYEEEE. This CDR3 reads CASKDNRGTSRSYNEQFF. CDR3 nucleotide sequence: TGTGCCAGCAAAGACAATCGTGGGACAAGTCGCTCCTACAATGAGCAGTTCTTC.

This clone was observed a single time. The chain recombines TRBV29-1 with TRBJ1-3, with 7 positions matching TRBD1. Germline trimming cut 6 bases from V and 0 bases from J; bases unmatched to any gene: 2. CDR1 SQVTM and CDR2 ANQGSEA come from the germline V gene. The CDR3 runs 13 residues. The CDR3 DNA follows: TGCAGCGTCGCAGGGGGCTCTGGAAACACCATATATTTT. Encoded protein: CSVAGGSGNTIYF.

The chain is built from TRBV5-1 and TRBJ2-5; D might be TRBD2 (5 bases). V dropped 1 base and J dropped 8 bases, with 12 bases sitting between them. The CDR3 is 13 residues long. Germline assignment: CDR1 SGHRS and CDR2 YFSETQ. The CDR3 is CASSLSVGRTQYF. As DNA, the CDR3 is TGCGCCAGCAGCTTGTCCGTGGGGAGAACCCAGTACTTC.

Comment on this clone: This sample also contains other DNA sequences that code for the same CDR3. The chain couples TRBV7-2 to TRBJ1-5; TRBD1 aligns across 7 bases. Germline CDR1 is SGHTA and CDR2 is FQGNSA. V lost 0 bases to trimming and J lost 4 bases; unmatched junction nucleotides: 3. There are 15 residues in the CDR3. The DNA for the CDR3 is TGTGCCAGCAGCTTAGCCCAGGGGGGAAATCAGCCCCAGCATTTT. Protein: CASSLAQGGNQPQHF.

The genes are TRBV5-4 and TRBJ1-2; D call uncertain. There are 13 residues in the CDR3. CDR1 and CDR2 (germline): SGHNT, YYREEE (reference sequence). Trimming cost V 4 bases and J 5 bases, with 12 bases left between them. The CDR3 DNA reads as TGTGCCAGCAGCCAAGTCCGGGAATATGGCTACACCTTC. As protein: CASSQVREYGYTF.

The V gene is TRBV7-9, the J gene TRBJ1-2; D might be TRBD1 (6 bases). The germline V gene encodes CDR1 SEHNR and CDR2 FQNEAQ (reference sequence). V lost 5 bases and J lost 8, with 18 bases in between. CDR3 length equals 14 residues. CDR3 sequence: CASSQYREGEGYTF. The CDR3 coding sequence is TGTGCCAGCAGCCAGTACAGGGAAGGGGAAGGCTACACCTTC.

The J gene is TRBJ1-1, the V gene TRBV10-3; D gene ambiguous. Deletions cut 0 bases from V and 2 bases from J, with 13 bases between. The germline gives CDR1 ENHRY, CDR2 SYGVKD. The CDR3 runs to 16 residues. CDR3 coding DNA: TGTGCCATCAGTGAGTCGGTAACGGGATCAAACACTGAAGCTTTCTTT. Protein product: CAISESVTGSNTEAFF.

The chain recombines TRBV7-9 with TRBJ2-3; D not resolved. Germline CDR1 SEHNR, CDR2 FQNEAQ (reference sequence). The CDR3 loop spans 14 amino acids. Trimming took 3 bases from V and 0 from J, leaving 7 bases between them. The CDR3 loop reads CASSFSLSTDTQYF. CDR3 nucleotides: TGTGCCAGCAGCTTTTCTCTGAGCACAGATACGCAGTATTTT.

This clone was seen only a few times. V usage is TRBV7-8 and J usage is TRBJ2-7; D ambiguous. This CDR3 spans 13 amino acids. V lost 5 bases and J 3 bases, leaving 11 bases between the germline ends. Germline V gene lookup returns CDR1 SGHVS and CDR2 FQNEAQ. The DNA for the CDR3 is TGTGCCAGCAGCCCCTACAGAGACTACGAGCAGTACTTC. Translation gives CASSPYRDYEQYF.

This chain uses TRBV5-5 with TRBJ1-2; 8 bases align to TRBD1. The V and J ends lost 0 bases and 6 bases, in that order; junction bases with no gene match: 13. CDR3 size: 17 residues. Germline V lookup: CDR1 SGHKS, CDR2 YYEKEE (reference sequence). The DNA of the CDR3 is TGTGCCAGCAGCTTGGAGTATCTTGGACAGGGAGGCCATGGCTACACCTTC. The encoded protein is CASSLEYLGQGGHGYTF.

V gene TRBV5-5 combines with J gene TRBJ1-2, with 9 positions matching TRBD1. Losses at the gene ends were 4 bases for V and 2 bases for J; bases not matched to a gene: 3. The germline V gene has CDR1 SGHKS and CDR2 YYEKEE (reference sequence). The CDR3 is 14 amino acids. The CDR3 coding sequence is TGTGCCAGCAGCCTGGACAGGGGAAACTATGGCTACACCTTC. Its protein is CASSLDRGNYGYTF.

The CDR3 DNA is TGTGCCAGCTCACCTCTCGGGGGGGGGAGCTCCTACGAGCAGTACTTC. It is translated as CASSPLGGGSSYEQYF. The chain combines TRBV18 with TRBJ2-7, with 8 bases lining up with TRBD2. Germline values: CDR1 KGHSH, CDR2 LQKENI. The CDR3 spans 16 residues. V was pared by 3 bases and J by 0 bases, with 7 bases of the junction left unmatched.

This clone occurred a few times. The chain recombines TRBV18 with TRBJ2-3; D gene uncertain. The V end was cut by 2 bases, the J end by 5 bases, with 8 bases between. This CDR3 is 13 amino acids long. Germline V CDR1 and CDR2: KGHSH, LQKENI. This CDR3 reads CASSPTNGDTQYF. DNA of the CDR3: TGTGCCAGCTCACCAACTAACGGAGATACGCAGTATTTT.

The chain uses TRBV5-3 and TRBJ1-2; no definite D call. TRBV5-3 is an open reading frame whose function is uncertain. Trimming left V 4 bases short and J 6 bases short, with 22 bases between. This CDR3 region has 16 residues. This CDR3 is CARSRRVLASVHGYTF. The DNA of the CDR3 is TGTGCCAGAAGCCGGAGGGTCTTAGCTTCGGTGCATGGCTACACCTTC.

The chain is built from TRBV29-1 and TRBJ1-1; 9 nucleotides align to TRBD1. J lost 1 base, V lost 7 bases, and 4 bases had no gene match. This CDR3 has 13 amino acids. CDR1 SQVTM and CDR2 ANQGSEA come from the germline V gene. The CDR3 DNA reads TGCAGCGGGAACAGGGGGCGGAACACTGAAGCTTTCTTT. Translating gives CSGNRGRNTEAFF.

This clone was counted between two and nine times. The chain recombines TRBV28 with TRBJ2-1; 13 nucleotides match TRBD2. This CDR3 has 16 residues. With 6 bases clipped from V and 7 bases from J, the junction kept 9 bases outside the gene matches. From germline, CDR1 is MDHEN and CDR2 SYDVKM. The CDR3 region has the DNA TGTGCCAGCAGCTTCGCCGGGACTAGCGGGGTAAATGAGCAGTTCTTC. This codes for CASSFAGTSGVNEQFF. The variable domain in full, completed from reference TRBV28 and TRBJ2-1, reads DVKVTQSSRYLVKRTGEKVFLECVQDMDHENMFWYRQDPGLGLRLIYFSYDVKMKEKGDIPEGYSVSREKKERFSLILESASTNQTSMYLCASSFAGTSGVNEQFFGPGTRLTVL.

This chain uses TRBV30 with TRBJ2-7, with D possibly TRBD1 on 5 matching bases. Germline-derived CDR1 and CDR2 are GTSNPN and SVGIG (reference sequence). Trimming removed 3 bases at V and 1 base at J, with 13 bases between. This CDR3 is 14 amino acids long. The CDR3 nucleotides read TGTGCCTGGAGATCATCGACAGTTTCCTACGAGCAGTACTTC. The encoded protein is CAWRSSTVSYEQYF.

This clone was detected a few times. This chain connects TRBV7-9 to TRBJ1-2; possibly TRBD1 for D (6 bases). This CDR3 has 13 residues. V lost 0 bases and J 4 bases, leaving 6 bases between the germline ends. Per germline, CDR1 SEHNR and CDR2 FQNEAQ (reference sequence). CDR3: CASSLAGGYGYTF. DNA for the CDR3: TGTGCCAGCAGCTTAGCAGGGGGCTATGGCTACACCTTC.

The chain has TRBV10-3 and TRBJ2-1, with 13 bases that match TRBD2. V was pared by 9 bases and J by 9 bases, with 2 bases of the junction left unmatched. Germline-derived CDR1 and CDR2 are ENHRY and SYGVKD. This CDR3 has 12 amino acids. As DNA, the CDR3 is TGTGCCATTGGGACTAGCGGGATTGAGCAGTTCTTC. Protein product: CAIGTSGIEQFF.

This clone has more than one count but fewer than ten. This sequence joins TRBV6-1 and TRBJ1-6; a possible D gene is TRBD1 (6 bases). This CDR3 has 19 residues. V lost 3 bases and J lost 0, with 18 bases in between. Germline values: CDR1 MNHNS, CDR2 SASEGT. The CDR3 spells CASSDEILGQSSYNSPLHF. CDR3 DNA: TGTGCCAGCAGTGACGAGATTCTTGGACAGAGCTCCTATAATTCACCCCTCCACTTT.